This passage covers 6 T cell receptor beta chains from one sample sequenced in a study of blood T cell repertoires in COVID-19. Here immunoSEQ multiplex PCR was the method, and the copy in TCRdb shows in-frame clones only, minus some. This sample yields about 250,000 clones, of which approximately 82% are seen a single time; roughly 5% belongs to the top ten. Sequencing was performed on peripheral blood. These receptors came from a man of 80 years or more with acute or convalescent COVID-19.

The chain combines TRBV5-8 with TRBJ2-7, with D possibly being TRBD1 (5 bases). Trimming took off 0 bases at V and 6 bases at J, with 22 bases between the two ends. The germline V gene encodes CDR1 SGHTS and CDR2 YDEGEE. This CDR3 contains 17 residues. The CDR3 protein is CASSLVDAGKQGTEQYF. DNA of the CDR3: TGTGCCAGCAGCTTGGTCGATGCTGGTAAGCAGGGAACCGAGCAGTACTTC.

About this clone: Germline and junction disagree at one end, which may indicate a read error. The chain combines TRBV2 with TRBJ2-5; TRBD1 matches 9 bases. The germline V gene encodes CDR1 SNHLY and CDR2 FYNNEI. The CDR3 contains 11 residues. CDR3 sequence: CASSDWDRENF. The CDR3 DNA sequence: TGTGCCAGCAGTGACTGGGACAGGGAAAACTTC.

The chain recombines TRBV5-8 with TRBJ1-6; TRBD1 is a possible D gene (6 bases). V lost 5 bases to trimming and J lost 2 bases, with 14 bases between them. The germline CDR1 and CDR2 sequences are SGHTS and YDEGEE. CDR3 size: 16 residues. The chain's CDR3 is CASSLTDRPYNSPLHF. CDR3 DNA sequence: TGTGCCAGCAGTTTAACGGACAGACCCTATAATTCACCCCTCCACTTT.

Only one count was recorded for this clone. V is TRBV6-2 or TRBV6-3 and J is TRBJ2-7, with 7 bases identical to TRBD2. CDR3 size: 15 residues. The junction had 9 bases not matched to a gene; V was cut back by 6 bases and J by 1 base. Germline CDR1 and CDR2: MNHEY and SVGEGT. This chain's CDR3 is CASSPRGGRSYEQYF. The CDR3 DNA follows: TGTGCCAGCAGCCCCCGAGGCGGGAGATCCTACGAGCAGTACTTC.

The chain joins TRBV2 to TRBJ2-2, with a tentative D call TRBD2 (6 bases). With 6 bases removed from V and 8 bases from J, the gap between germline ends came to 19 bases. From germline, CDR1 is SNHLY and CDR2 FYNNEI. CDR3 length equals 15 residues. CDR3 sequence: CASRPSSGSLGELFF. For the CDR3, the DNA is TGTGCCAGCAGACCCTCGAGCGGGTCTCTAGGGGAGCTGTTTTTT.

The V call is TRBV10-3, the J call TRBJ2-2; TRBD1 matches at 8 bases. The CDR3 length is 19 residues. CDR1 is ENHRY, CDR2 SYGVKD, per germline. J was trimmed by 3 bases and V by 0 bases; bases with no gene match: 12. The CDR3 region is CAISESWTGPTVDTGELFF. The CDR3 DNA reads TGTGCCATCAGTGAGTCGTGGACAGGGCCCACTGTTGACACCGGGGAGCTGTTTTTT.